Listed here are 32 T cell receptor beta chains from one sample, sequenced in a study of shared clonotypes between healthy human individuals. This table comes from immunoSEQ multiplex PCR, and its TCRdb copy is limited to in-frame clones, with some not included. The profile shows more than 400,000 clones, less than 96% of them singletons. Sample: naive CD4+ T cells sorted from blood. Subset reported: CD45RA+ positively selected. These receptors came from a woman in her twenties or thirties in good health.

V gene TRBV10-1 combines with J gene TRBJ1-5; D may be TRBD1 (6 bases). Germline V gene data show CDR1 as WNHNN and CDR2 as SYGVQD (reference sequence). The CDR3 spans 13 residues. V lost 3 bases, J lost 7 bases, and 10 bases lay in between. Written as DNA, the CDR3 is TGCGCCAGCAGTGACAGGGGTAACCAGCCCCAGCATTTT. Encoded protein: CASSDRGNQPQHF.

The V call is TRBV29-1, the J call TRBJ1-2, with TRBD1 as a possible D gene (6 bases). V dropped 7 bases and J dropped 4 bases, with 10 bases sitting between them. Germline values: CDR1 SQVTM, CDR2 ANQGSEA. There are 11 residues in the CDR3. The CDR3 here is CSGTDFYGYTF. The CDR3 DNA reads TGCAGCGGGACAGATTTCTATGGCTACACCTTC.

This clone showed up just a few times. V gene TRBV5-1 combines with J gene TRBJ2-7; D is undetermined. This CDR3 is 12 amino acids long. The ends were cut back, 4 bases at V and 7 bases at J, with 12 bases in the middle. The germline gives CDR1 SGHRS, CDR2 YFSETQ. CDR3 protein: CASSPRVQEQYF. The CDR3 coding sequence is TGCGCCAGCAGCCCTAGGGTCCAGGAGCAGTACTTC. The full variable domain, with the rest looked up from reference TRBV5-1 and TRBJ2-7, is KAGVTQTPRYLIKTRGQQVTLSCSPISGHRSVSWYQQTPGQGLQFLFEYFSETQRNKGNFPGRFSGRQFSNSRSEMNVSTLELGDSALYLCASSPRVQEQYFGPGTRLTVT.

The chain is built from TRBV5-4 and TRBJ2-3, with 14 bases identical to TRBD2. V lost 2 bases and J lost 2; bases outside the gene matches: 7. In germline, CDR1 is SGHNT, CDR2 YYREEE (reference sequence). CDR3 length: 18 amino acids. The DNA of the CDR3 is TGTGCCAGCAGCTTACGGACTAGCGGGAGGCCCGTCACAGATACGCAGTATTTT. This gives the protein CASSLRTSGRPVTDTQYF.

The chain uses TRBV1 and TRBJ2-7; the table's D call, TRBD2, was not checked against the DNA. TRBV1 is a known pseudogene. The CDR3 extends over 12 amino acids. CDR3 sequence reads: CTFLQRGYEQYF. The CDR3 DNA reads as TGCACCTTCCTCCAGCGGGGGTACGAGCAGTACTTC.

The chain recombines TRBV20-1 with TRBJ1-1, with a weak D call TRBD1 (6 bases). The CDR3 runs 10 residues. From germline, CDR1 is DFQATT and CDR2 SNEGSKA (reference sequence). The CDR3 is CRGGQNWAFF. The CDR3 DNA sequence: TGCAGGGGGGGACAAAATTGGGCTTTCTTT.

The J gene is TRBJ2-2, the V gene TRBV5-1, with 11 bases lining up with TRBD2. The germline CDR1 and CDR2 sequences are SGHRS and YFSETQ. The V and J ends lost 4 bases and 7 bases, in that order; junction bases with no gene match: 6. The length of the CDR3 is 15 residues. CDR3 DNA sequence: TGCGCCAGCAGCCGTCCCGGGACTAGCGGCGGGGAGCTGTTTTTT. Protein product: CASSRPGTSGGELFF.

CDR3 residues: CASSLTAHMNTEAFF. The DNA of the CDR3 is TGTGCCAGCAGCTTGACAGCACACATGAACACTGAAGCTTTCTTT. This sequence joins TRBV7-9 and TRBJ1-1; TRBD1 is a possible D gene (5 bases). Germline V gene data show CDR1 as SEHNR and CDR2 as FQNEAQ (reference sequence). The CDR3 length is 15 residues. Trimming shortened V by 3 bases and J by 0 bases, and 11 bases separated the two germline ends.

The chain links TRBV2 to TRBJ2-5; 7 nucleotides match TRBD1. TRBJ2-7 explains the end of the DNA better; the J call may be wrong. CDR1 is SNHLY, CDR2 FYNNEI, per germline. The CDR3 loop spans 13 amino acids. The CDR3 sequence is CATEGARVNEQYF. The CDR3, as DNA: TGTGCCACCGAGGGGGCTAGAGTAAACGAGCAGTACTTC.

The chain links TRBV25-1 to TRBJ2-2; 8 bases agree with TRBD1. CDR1 is MGHDK and CDR2 is SYGVNS in the germline V gene. The CDR3 is 16 amino acids. J gave up 2 bases and V 5 bases, and 7 bases lay outside the gene matches. CDR3 coding DNA: TGTGCCAGCAGTCTACAGGGGGAACTAAACACCGGGGAGCTGTTTTTT. Protein sequence: CASSLQGELNTGELFF.

CDR3 loop: CASRPGTHNTEAFF. DNA for the CDR3: TGTGCCAGCAGACCCGGGACACACAACACTGAAGCTTTCTTT. V is TRBV7-2 and J is TRBJ1-1; maybe TRBD1 (6 bases). CDR1 SGHTA and CDR2 FQGNSA come from the germline V gene. CDR3 length: 14 amino acids. The germline V and J ends were trimmed by 6 bases and 2 bases, with 13 bases remaining between them.

The chain is built from TRBV15 and TRBJ2-7; D might be TRBD1 or TRBD2, each matching 5 bases. With 0 bases removed from V and 5 bases from J, the gap between germline ends came to 14 bases. The CDR3 is made up of 15 amino acids. Germline lookup yields CDR1 LNHNV and CDR2 YYDKDF (reference sequence). CDR3 bases: TGTGCCACCAGCAGAGAATGGGACCTGCCTGACGAGCAGTACTTC. Translated, it gives CATSREWDLPDEQYF.

For this clone: The same CDR3 also results from other DNA sequences found in this sample. The rearrangement links TRBV2 to TRBJ1-5; D unresolved. V was trimmed by 8 bases and J by 0 bases, leaving 5 bases between them. Germline assignment: CDR1 SNHLY and CDR2 FYNNEI. This CDR3 comprises 12 residues. The CDR3 spells CASQYSNQPQHF. The CDR3 DNA reads TGTGCCAGCCAGTATAGCAATCAGCCCCAGCATTTT.

This sequence joins TRBV7-9 and TRBJ1-1; no clear D gene. The CDR3 consists of 14 residues. The germline V gene has CDR1 SEHNR and CDR2 FQNEAQ (reference sequence). The germline V and J ends were trimmed by 5 bases and 2 bases, with 12 bases remaining between them. Here the CDR3 DNA reads TGTGCCAGCAGCCAATCCCAAGCCAACACTGAAGCTTTCTTT. Translation gives CASSQSQANTEAFF.

The rearrangement links TRBV25-1 to TRBJ2-1, with D possibly called TRBD1 or TRBD2 (5 bases each). CDR3 length equals 15 residues. V was pared by 2 bases and J by 3 bases, with 11 bases between. The germline V gene has CDR1 MGHDK and CDR2 SYGVNS. The CDR3 DNA is TGTGCCAGCAGTGAAGCCCGGGGCTACTACAATGAGCAGTTCTTC. This sequence encodes CASSEARGYYNEQFF.

The V call is TRBV10-3, the J call TRBJ2-7; no reliable D call. The germline V gene encodes CDR1 ENHRY and CDR2 SYGVKD. V was pared by 0 bases and J by 2 bases, with 8 bases between. The CDR3 is made up of 14 amino acids. For the CDR3, the DNA is TGTGCCATCAGTGAGTCCGGCACAGCCTACGAGCAGTACTTC. This codes for CAISESGTAYEQYF.

The rearrangement uses TRBV20-1 and TRBJ2-3; D gene unclear. The CDR3 covers 11 residues. From germline, CDR1 is DFQATT and CDR2 SNEGSKA (reference sequence). Deletions cut 3 bases from V and 10 bases from J, with 11 bases between. The CDR3 region is CSASPQLPQYF. In DNA form, the CDR3 reads TGCAGTGCTAGCCCCCAGCTTCCGCAGTATTTT.

The rearrangement joins TRBV7-6 to TRBJ1-3, with TRBD1 as a possible D gene (5 bases). CDR1 and CDR2 (germline): SGHVS, FNYEAQ. CDR3 length: 15 residues. The V gene lost 7 bases and the J gene lost 0 bases, with 13 bases spanning the gap. CDR3 DNA: TGTGCCAGCACCTCACAGGCTCTCTCTGGAAACACCATATATTTT. Amino acid sequence: CASTSQALSGNTIYF.

This chain uses TRBV5-1 with TRBJ1-4, with no clear D. V gave up 0 bases and J gave up 5 bases, with 14 bases separating them. The CDR3 length is 16 residues. Germline lookup yields CDR1 SGHRS and CDR2 YFSETQ. The CDR3 region is CASSLGPSEANEKLFF. The CDR3 nucleotides are TGCGCCAGCAGCTTGGGTCCGTCTGAAGCAAATGAAAAACTGTTTTTT.

The chain couples TRBV27 to TRBJ1-2; TRBD1 might be the D (5 bases). Germline CDR1 is MNHEY and CDR2 is SMNVEV (reference sequence). Trimming left V 2 bases short and J 3 bases short, with 10 bases between. This CDR3 has 14 residues. The DNA of the CDR3 is TGTGCCAGCAGTTTAAAGGGGCGGGACTATGGCTACACCTTC. This gives the protein CASSLKGRDYGYTF.

V usage is TRBV2 and J usage is TRBJ1-4; 7 positions agree with TRBD1. Trimming took 8 bases from V and 4 from J; bases not matched to a gene: 7. The CDR3 runs 14 residues. CDR1 is SNHLY, CDR2 FYNNEI, per germline. This chain's CDR3 is CASGTGVNNEKLFF. CDR3 sequence (DNA): TGTGCCAGCGGAACAGGGGTTAATAATGAAAAACTGTTTTTT.

This clone has a single count. V and J are TRBV10-3 and TRBJ2-7, with 7 bases lining up with TRBD1. The germline V gene has CDR1 ENHRY and CDR2 SYGVKD. V lost 10 bases, J lost 7 bases, and 16 bases stayed unmatched. The CDR3 extends over 14 amino acids. CDR3 nucleotides: TGTGCCACGAAAAGTGGCCAGGGGGTCGAAGAGCAGTACTTC. It is translated as CATKSGQGVEEQYF.

V usage is TRBV6-5 and J usage is TRBJ2-7; D not certain. The CDR3 loop spans 15 amino acids. The V gene's germline CDR1 is MNHEY and CDR2 SVGAGI. Trimming took off 2 bases at V and 0 bases at J, with 11 bases between the two ends. CDR3 in DNA: TGTGCCAGCAGTTACCTTCAGGAGAACTCCTACGAGCAGTACTTC. Protein: CASSYLQENSYEQYF.

The rearrangement joins TRBV28 to TRBJ2-7, with D tentatively TRBD2 (6 bases). The V end lost 7 bases, the J end lost 0 bases, and 25 bases lay between the germline ends. The CDR3 runs 18 residues. The germline V gene encodes CDR1 MDHEN and CDR2 SYDVKM. CDR3: CASTPGGSWAGFSYEQYF. The CDR3 bases are TGTGCCAGCACCCCAGGAGGAAGCTGGGCGGGGTTCTCCTACGAGCAGTACTTC.

The J gene is TRBJ1-5, the V gene TRBV7-2; D gene ambiguous. V lost 5 bases and J 3 bases, leaving 17 bases between the germline ends. The CDR3 contains 16 residues. Germline V lookup: CDR1 SGHTA, CDR2 FQGNSA. CDR3 in amino acids: CASSLRTGSFNQPQHF. The CDR3 nucleotides read TGTGCCAGCAGCCTGAGGACGGGGAGCTTCAATCAGCCCCAGCATTTT. The full variable domain, completed using reference TRBV7-2 and TRBJ1-5, is GAGVSQSPSNKVTEKGKDVELRCDPISGHTALYWYRQSLGQGLEFLIYFQGNSAPDKSGLPSDRFSAERTGGSVSTLTIQRTQQEDSAVYLCASSLRTGSFNQPQHFGDGTRLSIL.

The V gene is TRBV2, the J gene TRBJ2-2; no definite D call. The V and J ends lost 5 bases and 1 base respectively, with 5 bases between them. The germline V gene encodes CDR1 SNHLY and CDR2 FYNNEI. The CDR3 is 13 amino acids. CDR3: CASSTENTGELFF. The CDR3 DNA reads TGTGCCAGCAGTACAGAGAACACCGGGGAGCTGTTTTTT.

As DNA, the CDR3 is TGTGCCAGCAGCTTTTTAGCGGGTACAGATACGCAGTATTTT. Its translation is CASSFLAGTDTQYF. V and J are TRBV7-9 and TRBJ2-3, with 7 bases fitting TRBD2. In germline, CDR1 is SEHNR, CDR2 FQNEAQ (reference sequence). The CDR3 consists of 14 residues. V lost 3 bases and J lost 3; bases outside the gene matches: 3.

V gene TRBV6-4 combines with J gene TRBJ2-6; D gene ambiguous. The germline V and J ends were trimmed by 5 bases and 0 bases, with 11 bases remaining between them. The length of the CDR3 is 16 residues. Germline V gene data show CDR1 as MRHNA and CDR2 as SNTAGT. The DNA for the CDR3 is TGTGCCAGCAGTCATACGTACGACTCTGGGGCCAACGTCCTGACTTTC. Translating it yields CASSHTYDSGANVLTF.

The chain combines TRBV5-1 with TRBJ2-2; D is possibly TRBD2 (6 bases). Trimming removed 4 bases from V and 5 bases from J, with 15 bases in between. CDR1 is SGHRS, CDR2 YFSETQ, per germline. This CDR3 has 15 residues. CDR3 DNA: TGCGCCAGCAGCACCGGGACTTTGGATACCGGGGAGCTGTTTTTT. Protein sequence: CASSTGTLDTGELFF.

This sequence joins TRBV27 and TRBJ2-3, with 9 bases lining up with TRBD2. With 3 bases clipped from V and 7 bases from J, the junction kept 5 bases outside the gene matches. Germline CDR1 MNHEY, CDR2 SMNVEV (reference sequence). The CDR3 length is 14 residues. CDR3 DNA: TGTGCCAGCAGTTTCACTAGCGGGTGGAATACGCAGTATTTT. This sequence encodes CASSFTSGWNTQYF.

This rearrangement joins TRBV5-6 to TRBJ1-2; perhaps TRBD1 as D (6 bases). The CDR3 totals 14 residues. Germline CDR1 and CDR2: SGHDT and YYEEEE. V was pared by 5 bases and J by 7 bases, with 18 bases between. CDR3 sequence reads: CASRQWGANVGYTF. The DNA for the CDR3 is TGTGCCAGCAGGCAGTGGGGGGCGAATGTTGGCTACACCTTC.

This clone was counted between two and nine times. V is TRBV11-2 and J is TRBJ2-6; D is uncertain. Germline lookup yields CDR1 SGHAT and CDR2 FQNNGV. This CDR3 is 14 amino acids long. The V end lost 2 bases, the J end lost 0 bases, and 2 bases lay between the germline ends. The CDR3 bases are TGTGCCAGCAGCTTAAGCTCTGGGGCCAACGTCCTGACTTTC. Translated, it gives CASSLSSGANVLTF.